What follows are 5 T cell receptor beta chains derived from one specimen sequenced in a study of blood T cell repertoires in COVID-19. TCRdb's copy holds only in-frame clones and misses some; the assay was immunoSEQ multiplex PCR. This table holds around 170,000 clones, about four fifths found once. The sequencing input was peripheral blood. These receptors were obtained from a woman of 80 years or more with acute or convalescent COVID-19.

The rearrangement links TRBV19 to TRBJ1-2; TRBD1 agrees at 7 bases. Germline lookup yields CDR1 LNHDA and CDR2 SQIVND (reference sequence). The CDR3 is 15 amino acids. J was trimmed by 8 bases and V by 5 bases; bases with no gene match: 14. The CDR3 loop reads CASSRWSTGSDGYTF. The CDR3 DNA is TGTGCCAGTAGTCGCTGGTCGACAGGGAGCGACGGCTACACCTTC.

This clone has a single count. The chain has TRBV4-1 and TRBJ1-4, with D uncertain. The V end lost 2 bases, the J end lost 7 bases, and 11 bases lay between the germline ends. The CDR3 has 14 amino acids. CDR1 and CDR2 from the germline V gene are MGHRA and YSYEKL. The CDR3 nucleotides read TGCGCCAGCAGCCAAAACGATAGACTTGAAAAACTGTTTTTT. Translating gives CASSQNDRLEKLFF.

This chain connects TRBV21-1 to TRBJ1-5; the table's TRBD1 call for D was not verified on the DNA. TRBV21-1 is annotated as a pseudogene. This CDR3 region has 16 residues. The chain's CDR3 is CASSSRDRGWDQPQHF. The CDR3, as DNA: TGTGCCAGCAGCAGTCGGGACAGGGGATGGGATCAGCCCCAGCATTTT.

CDR3 sequence reads: CASGSKGWFRDTQYF. DNA for the CDR3: TGTGCCAGCGGCTCTAAGGGGTGGTTCAGAGATACGCAGTATTTT. This rearrangement joins TRBV6-5 to TRBJ2-3, with D possibly being TRBD1 (5 bases). CDR1 and CDR2 from the germline V gene are MNHEY and SVGAGI. Trimming removed 8 bases from V and 5 bases from J, with 20 bases in between. The CDR3 has 15 amino acids.

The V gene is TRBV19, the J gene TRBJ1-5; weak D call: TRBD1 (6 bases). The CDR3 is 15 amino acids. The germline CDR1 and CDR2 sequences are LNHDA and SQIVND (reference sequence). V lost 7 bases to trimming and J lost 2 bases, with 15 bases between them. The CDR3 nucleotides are TGTGCCAGTAAATCGGACAGCCTGGGCAATCAGCCCCAGCATTTT. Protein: CASKSDSLGNQPQHF.